This entry lists 8 T cell receptor beta chains sequenced from one sample in a study of blood T cell repertoires in COVID-19. Here immunoSEQ multiplex PCR was the method, and the copy in TCRdb shows in-frame clones only, minus some. The sample includes fewer than 80,000 clones, 74% of them seen just once. Sequencing used peripheral blood. The receptors here all came from a woman of 80 years or more with acute or convalescent COVID-19.

V gene TRBV7-9 combines with J gene TRBJ2-3; 12 positions match TRBD2. CDR1 is SEHNR, CDR2 FQNEAQ, per germline (reference sequence). The CDR3 is 16 amino acids. Trimming cost V 5 bases and J 3 bases; bases outside gene matches: 6. CDR3 residues: CASSVRLAGVTDTQYF. In nucleotides, the CDR3 is TGTGCCAGCAGCGTAAGACTAGCGGGAGTGACAGATACGCAGTATTTT.

The chain has TRBV7-8 and TRBJ2-1; 8 bases agree with TRBD1. With V trimmed by 4 bases and J by 8 bases, 25 bases remained unmatched. CDR3 length: 20 residues. Germline lookup yields CDR1 SGHVS and CDR2 FQNEAQ. CDR3 sequence: CASSSYPRDRPWANRDEQFF. The CDR3 DNA reads as TGTGCCAGCAGCTCATACCCCCGGGACAGGCCATGGGCCAACCGGGATGAGCAGTTCTTC.

The gene calls are TRBV25-1 and TRBJ2-7, with D possibly TRBD2 on 5 matching bases. This CDR3 has 14 residues. Germline CDR1 and CDR2: MGHDK and SYGVNS. Trimming stripped 4 bases from V and 2 bases from J, with 12 bases between. In DNA, the CDR3 is TGTGCCAGCAGTGCAAAGTTGAGGGCCTACGAGCAGTACTTC. Protein product: CASSAKLRAYEQYF.

V and J are TRBV7-8 and TRBJ2-5; 9 bases are a match to TRBD2. The CDR3 runs to 14 residues. Germline CDR1 reads SGHVS; CDR2 reads FQNEAQ. J lost 4 bases, V lost 0 bases, and 0 bases had no gene match. The CDR3 bases are TGTGCCAGCAGCTTAGCTAGCGGGAGAGAGACCCAGTACTTC. This encodes CASSLASGRETQYF.

V is TRBV25-1 and J is TRBJ2-5; TRBD1 matches 7 bases. The trim removed 5 bases at V and 3 bases at J, leaving 6 bases unmatched. Germline values: CDR1 MGHDK, CDR2 SYGVNS. The CDR3 has 14 residues. The CDR3 region is CASSTGTVEETQYF. The CDR3 DNA is TGTGCCAGCAGTACAGGGACAGTAGAAGAGACCCAGTACTTC.

The V and J genes are TRBV2 and TRBJ1-2, with D hard to call. This CDR3 has 13 residues. CDR1 and CDR2 (germline): SNHLY, FYNNEI. Trimming shortened V by 1 base and J by 8 bases, and 11 bases separated the two germline ends. CDR3 DNA: TGTGCCAGCAGTGAAGGCCGGGAGAGGGGCTACACCTTC. Protein sequence: CASSEGRERGYTF.

The chain is built from TRBV18 and TRBJ2-7; a weak D match, TRBD2 (6 bases). Trimming stripped 3 bases from V and 3 bases from J, with 9 bases between. Germline-derived CDR1 and CDR2 are KGHSH and LQKENI. The CDR3 spans 13 residues. CDR3 amino acids: CASSPGLNYEQYF. CDR3 nucleotide sequence: TGTGCCAGCTCACCCGGACTAAACTACGAGCAGTACTTC.

This chain connects TRBV7-2 to TRBJ2-7, with 10 bases that match TRBD2. Germline V lookup: CDR1 SGHTA, CDR2 FQGNSA. This CDR3 region has 16 residues. V lost 5 bases, J lost 1 base, and 8 bases stayed unmatched. DNA for the CDR3: TGTGCCAGCAGCCCGCGCGCTAGCGGGGGATCCTACGAGCAGTACTTC. This gives the protein CASSPRASGGSYEQYF.